These T cell receptor beta chains were read from a single sample in a study of Ad26.COV2.S vaccination and SARS-CoV-2 variants. Some clones are missing from TCRdb's copy, which holds only in-frame ones; the method was immunoSEQ multiplex PCR. The sample includes a few hundred thousand clones, 88% seen only once; the top ten take around 3.6%. Source: peripheral blood, taken in a trial of Ad26.COV2.S vaccine versus placebo. These receptors originate from a person between 18 and 65 years old who received the Ad26.COV2.S COVID-19 vaccine or a placebo. The CDR3 runs from the conserved cysteine through the conserved F or W. The order of the fields is V gene, J gene, CDR3 length, D gene, clone size, CDR3 protein, CDR3 DNA. A D gene is named only where the DNA matches it firmly. Size is stated for part of the rows, as once, few or many counts, or as a class when the clone is expanded.

v_call: TRBV19; j_call: TRBJ1-1; cdr3_length: 14; d_call: -; clone_size: -; cdr3_aa: CATSGRERVAEAFF; cdr3_nt: TGTGCCACCTCGGGCAGGGAACGAGTCGCTGAAGCTTTCTTT
v_call: TRBV7-2; j_call: TRBJ1-5; cdr3_length: 16; d_call: TRBD1; clone_size: -; cdr3_aa: CASSLQGTGDNQPQHF; cdr3_nt: TGTGCCAGCAGCTTACAAGGGACAGGGGACAATCAGCCCCAGCATTTT
v_call: TRBV5-4; j_call: TRBJ2-5; cdr3_length: 15; d_call: TRBD1; clone_size: -; cdr3_aa: CASSLAGTGIETQYF; cdr3_nt: TGTGCCAGCAGCTTGGCCGGGACAGGAATTGAGACCCAGTACTTC
v_call: TRBV15; j_call: TRBJ1-1; cdr3_length: 14; d_call: -; clone_size: -; cdr3_aa: CATSRVQEGTEAFF; cdr3_nt: TGTGCCACCAGCAGAGTACAGGAAGGCACTGAAGCTTTCTTT
v_call: TRBV30; j_call: TRBJ2-1; cdr3_length: 14; d_call: TRBD2; clone_size: once; cdr3_aa: CAWSRTRIGNEQFF; cdr3_nt: TGTGCCTGGAGCCGGACTAGAATCGGCAATGAGCAGTTCTTC
v_call: TRBV9; j_call: TRBJ1-3; cdr3_length: 17; d_call: -; clone_size: -; cdr3_aa: CASSAGGGTGPRNTIYF; cdr3_nt: TGTGCCAGCAGCGCGGGGGGCGGGACTGGTCCCAGAAACACCATATATTTT
v_call: TRBV27; j_call: TRBJ2-7; cdr3_length: 13; d_call: TRBD1; clone_size: -; cdr3_aa: CASSWAGGNEQYF; cdr3_nt: TGTGCCAGCAGTTGGGCAGGGGGAAACGAGCAGTACTTC
v_call: TRBV21-1; j_call: TRBJ2-5; cdr3_length: 15; d_call: -; clone_size: -; cdr3_aa: CASTPLGGGPETQYF; cdr3_nt: TGTGCCAGCACCCCATTGGGGGGGGGCCCGGAGACCCAGTACTTC
v_call: TRBV7-9; j_call: TRBJ1-2; cdr3_length: 15; d_call: -; clone_size: few; cdr3_aa: CASSLAWAAGGIYTF; cdr3_nt: TGTGCCAGCAGCTTAGCCTGGGCAGCCGGGGGTATCTACACCTTC
v_call: TRBV10-3; j_call: TRBJ2-1; cdr3_length: 14; d_call: -; clone_size: -; cdr3_aa: CAISGDKTADEQFF; cdr3_nt: TGTGCCATCAGTGGGGATAAAACAGCTGATGAGCAGTTCTTC
v_call: TRBV10-3; j_call: TRBJ2-2; cdr3_length: 16; d_call: -; clone_size: -; cdr3_aa: CAISETTGANTGELFF; cdr3_nt: TGTGCCATCAGTGAGACCACGGGGGCGAACACCGGGGAGCTGTTTTTT
v_call: TRBV5-5; j_call: TRBJ2-4; cdr3_length: 17; d_call: TRBD1; clone_size: -; cdr3_aa: CASSGAGGQGAKNIQYF; cdr3_nt: TGTGCCAGCAGCGGGGCTGGGGGACAGGGAGCCAAAAACATTCAGTACTTC
v_call: TRBV6-5; j_call: TRBJ1-2; cdr3_length: 15; d_call: TRBD1; clone_size: -; cdr3_aa: CASSTNRGSNYGYTF; cdr3_nt: TGTGCCAGCAGCACGAACAGGGGGTCGAACTATGGCTACACCTTC
v_call: TRBV4-1; j_call: TRBJ2-1; cdr3_length: 14; d_call: -; clone_size: -; cdr3_aa: CASSQGVGNNEQFF; cdr3_nt: TGCGCCAGCAGCCAAGGCGTCGGAAACAATGAGCAGTTCTTC
v_call: TRBV5-4; j_call: TRBJ2-5; cdr3_length: 14; d_call: -; clone_size: -; cdr3_aa: CASNWGSSLETQYF; cdr3_nt: TGTGCCAGCAATTGGGGGAGTTCGTTAGAGACCCAGTACTTC
v_call: TRBV19; j_call: TRBJ1-5; cdr3_length: 16; d_call: TRBD1; clone_size: -; cdr3_aa: CASSIGDRGINQPQHF; cdr3_nt: TGTGCCAGTAGTATTGGGGACAGGGGGATCAATCAGCCCCAGCATTTT
v_call: TRBV5-1; j_call: TRBJ2-1; cdr3_length: 16; d_call: -; clone_size: -; cdr3_aa: CASSLVPSTSYNEQFF; cdr3_nt: TGCGCCAGCAGCTTGGTACCATCGACTAGCTACAATGAGCAGTTCTTC
v_call: TRBV7-2; j_call: TRBJ1-1; cdr3_length: 14; d_call: -; clone_size: -; cdr3_aa: CASRTGTTNTEAFF; cdr3_nt: TGTGCCAGCAGAACCGGGACAACAAACACTGAAGCTTTCTTT
v_call: TRBV19; j_call: TRBJ2-2; cdr3_length: 15; d_call: TRBD2; clone_size: -; cdr3_aa: CASSLIAGGTGELFF; cdr3_nt: TGTGCCAGTAGTCTAATAGCGGGGGGCACCGGGGAGCTGTTTTTT
v_call: TRBV4-1; j_call: TRBJ1-1; cdr3_length: 14; d_call: -; clone_size: -; cdr3_aa: CASSPSPGNTEAFF; cdr3_nt: TGCGCCAGCAGCCCCTCCCCTGGGAACACTGAAGCTTTCTTT
v_call: TRBV27; j_call: TRBJ2-7; cdr3_length: 14; d_call: -; clone_size: -; cdr3_aa: CASSARVLGYEQYF; cdr3_nt: TGTGCCAGCAGCGCTCGAGTTTTGGGATACGAGCAGTACTTC
v_call: TRBV5-5; j_call: TRBJ2-2; cdr3_length: 17; d_call: -; clone_size: -; cdr3_aa: CASSLAIGDFSTGELFF; cdr3_nt: TGTGCCAGCAGCTTGGCCATCGGGGACTTCTCCACCGGGGAGCTGTTTTTT
v_call: TRBV11-1; j_call: TRBJ2-3; cdr3_length: 15; d_call: TRBD2; clone_size: -; cdr3_aa: CASSFSGGASDTQYF; cdr3_nt: TGTGCCAGCAGCTTCAGCGGGGGGGCCTCAGATACGCAGTATTTT
v_call: TRBV19; j_call: TRBJ1-6; cdr3_length: 14; d_call: -; clone_size: -; cdr3_aa: CASSIGQGVSPLHF; cdr3_nt: TGTGCCAGTAGTATAGGGCAGGGTGTTTCACCCCTCCACTTT
v_call: TRBV5-5; j_call: TRBJ2-7; cdr3_length: 15; d_call: -; clone_size: -; cdr3_aa: CASSLATGPNYEQYF; cdr3_nt: TGTGCCAGCAGCTTGGCCACGGGGCCCAACTACGAGCAGTACTTC
v_call: TRBV7-2; j_call: TRBJ2-7; cdr3_length: 15; d_call: -; clone_size: -; cdr3_aa: CASSLEGHVTYEQYF; cdr3_nt: TGTGCCAGCAGCTTGGAGGGACACGTAACCTACGAGCAGTACTTC
v_call: TRBV4-1; j_call: TRBJ2-1; cdr3_length: 16; d_call: -; clone_size: -; cdr3_aa: CASSQNPGATYNEQFF; cdr3_nt: TGCGCCAGCAGCCAAAACCCGGGCGCAACCTACAATGAGCAGTTCTTC
v_call: TRBV4-1; j_call: TRBJ2-5; cdr3_length: 14; d_call: -; clone_size: -; cdr3_aa: CASSIDGSQETQYF; cdr3_nt: TGCGCCAGCAGCATTGACGGCAGTCAAGAGACCCAGTACTTC
v_call: TRBV7-9; j_call: TRBJ1-6; cdr3_length: 15; d_call: TRBD1; clone_size: few; cdr3_aa: CAVGPPGTANSPLHF; cdr3_nt: TGTGCCGTCGGGCCCCCTGGGACAGCTAATTCACCCCTCCACTTT
v_call: TRBV18; j_call: TRBJ1-2; cdr3_length: 16; d_call: -; clone_size: few; cdr3_aa: CASSPQGQLDPYGYTF; cdr3_nt: TGTGCCAGCTCACCACAGGGGCAGCTAGACCCCTATGGCTACACCTTC
v_call: TRBV4-3; j_call: TRBJ1-2; cdr3_length: 15; d_call: -; clone_size: -; cdr3_aa: CASSQDFRGRDGYTF; cdr3_nt: TGCGCCAGCAGCCAAGATTTTCGGGGGAGGGATGGCTACACCTTC
v_call: TRBV7-2; j_call: TRBJ2-7; cdr3_length: 14; d_call: -; clone_size: -; cdr3_aa: CASSTPLSSYEQYF; cdr3_nt: TGTGCCAGCAGCACACCACTTAGTAGCTACGAGCAGTACTTC
v_call: TRBV11-2; j_call: TRBJ2-3; cdr3_length: 17; d_call: TRBD2; clone_size: -; cdr3_aa: CASSWLSSSGGTDTQYF; cdr3_nt: TGTGCCAGCAGCTGGTTATCGTCTAGCGGGGGGACGGATACGCAGTATTTT
v_call: TRBV6-2/TRBV6-3; j_call: TRBJ1-5; cdr3_length: 15; d_call: TRBD1; clone_size: -; cdr3_aa: CASSYVTGVGQPQHF; cdr3_nt: TGTGCCAGCAGTTACGTGACAGGGGTGGGTCAGCCCCAGCATTTT
v_call: TRBV13; j_call: TRBJ2-7; cdr3_length: 13; d_call: -; clone_size: -; cdr3_aa: CASSSGPSYEQYF; cdr3_nt: TGTGCCAGCAGCTCGGGCCCCTCCTACGAGCAGTACTTC
v_call: TRBV7-6; j_call: TRBJ1-3; cdr3_length: 16; d_call: -; clone_size: -; cdr3_aa: CASSPSLGASGNTIYF; cdr3_nt: TGTGCCAGCAGCCCGTCTCTGGGAGCCTCTGGAAACACCATATATTTT
v_call: TRBV7-2; j_call: TRBJ2-5; cdr3_length: 16; d_call: -; clone_size: -; cdr3_aa: CASSSAGGATQETQYF; cdr3_nt: TGTGCCAGCAGCTCCGCAGGGGGGGCGACCCAAGAGACCCAGTACTTC
v_call: TRBV30; j_call: TRBJ1-2; cdr3_length: 19; d_call: -; clone_size: -; cdr3_aa: CAWMFRDGPFFLWLGGYTF; cdr3_nt: TGTGCCTGGATGTTCAGGGACGGTCCGTTTTTTCTATGGCTGGGTGGCTACACCTTC
v_call: TRBV18; j_call: TRBJ1-3; cdr3_length: 17; d_call: TRBD1; clone_size: -; cdr3_aa: CASSQNHGQGSGNTIYF; cdr3_nt: TGTGCCAGCTCACAAAATCACGGACAGGGGTCTGGAAACACCATATATTTT
v_call: TRBV6-5; j_call: TRBJ1-4; cdr3_length: 14; d_call: TRBD1; clone_size: once; cdr3_aa: CASSQQGIGEKLFF; cdr3_nt: TGTGCCAGCAGCCAACAGGGGATTGGGGAAAAACTGTTTTTT